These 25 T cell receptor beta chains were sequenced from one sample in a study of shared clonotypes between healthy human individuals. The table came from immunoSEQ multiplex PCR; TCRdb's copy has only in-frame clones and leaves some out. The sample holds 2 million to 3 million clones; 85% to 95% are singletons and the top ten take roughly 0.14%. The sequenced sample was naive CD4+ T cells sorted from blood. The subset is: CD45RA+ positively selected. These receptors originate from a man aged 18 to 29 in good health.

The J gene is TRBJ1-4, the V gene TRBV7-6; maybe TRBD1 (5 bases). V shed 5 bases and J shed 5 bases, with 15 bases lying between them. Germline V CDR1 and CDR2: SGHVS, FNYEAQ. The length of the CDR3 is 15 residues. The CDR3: CASSPTGLSNEKLFF. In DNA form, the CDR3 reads TGTGCCAGCAGCCCCACGGGACTGTCGAATGAAAAACTGTTTTTT.

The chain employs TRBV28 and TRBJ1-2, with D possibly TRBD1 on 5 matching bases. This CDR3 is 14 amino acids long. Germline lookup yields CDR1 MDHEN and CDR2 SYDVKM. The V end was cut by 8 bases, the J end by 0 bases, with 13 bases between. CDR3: CASLAGTTNYGYTF. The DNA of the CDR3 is TGTGCCAGCCTAGCGGGGACTACTAACTATGGCTACACCTTC.

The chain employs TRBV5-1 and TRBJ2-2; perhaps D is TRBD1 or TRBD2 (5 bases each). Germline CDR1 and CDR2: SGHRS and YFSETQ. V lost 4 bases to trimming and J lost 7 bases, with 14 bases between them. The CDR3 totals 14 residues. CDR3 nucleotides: TGCGCCAGCAGCAACGGGACCATTAGCGGGGAGCTGTTTTTT. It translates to CASSNGTISGELFF.

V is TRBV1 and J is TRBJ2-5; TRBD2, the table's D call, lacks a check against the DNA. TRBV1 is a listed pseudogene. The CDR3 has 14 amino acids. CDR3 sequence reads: CTSSQESGKETQYF. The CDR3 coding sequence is TGCACCAGCAGCCAAGAAAGCGGAAAAGAGACCCAGTACTTC.

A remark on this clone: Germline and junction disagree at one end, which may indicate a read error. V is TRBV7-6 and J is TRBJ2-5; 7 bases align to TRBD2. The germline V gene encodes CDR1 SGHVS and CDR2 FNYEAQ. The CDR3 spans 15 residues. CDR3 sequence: CASSLAASGLETQYF. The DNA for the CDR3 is TGTGCCAGCAGCCTAGCTGCTAGCGGATTAGAGACCCAGTACTTC.

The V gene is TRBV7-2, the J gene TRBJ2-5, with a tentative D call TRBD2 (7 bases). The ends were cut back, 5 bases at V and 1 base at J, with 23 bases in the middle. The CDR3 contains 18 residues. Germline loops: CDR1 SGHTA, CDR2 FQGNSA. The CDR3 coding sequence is TGTGCCAGCAGCCCCTTGGGGCTAGGGGGGGGCCTCCAAGAGACCCAGTACTTC. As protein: CASSPLGLGGGLQETQYF. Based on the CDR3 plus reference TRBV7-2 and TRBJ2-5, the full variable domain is GAGVSQSPSNKVTEKGKDVELRCDPISGHTALYWYRQSLGQGLEFLIYFQGNSAPDKSGLPSDRFSAERTGGSVSTLTIQRTQQEDSAVYLCASSPLGLGGGLQETQYFGPGTRLLVL.

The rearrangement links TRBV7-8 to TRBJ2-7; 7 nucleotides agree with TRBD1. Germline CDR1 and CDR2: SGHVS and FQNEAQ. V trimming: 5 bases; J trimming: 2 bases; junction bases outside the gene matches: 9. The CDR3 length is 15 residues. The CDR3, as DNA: TGTGCCAGCAGCGGTGGACAGGACATTACCTACGAGCAGTACTTC. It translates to CASSGGQDITYEQYF.

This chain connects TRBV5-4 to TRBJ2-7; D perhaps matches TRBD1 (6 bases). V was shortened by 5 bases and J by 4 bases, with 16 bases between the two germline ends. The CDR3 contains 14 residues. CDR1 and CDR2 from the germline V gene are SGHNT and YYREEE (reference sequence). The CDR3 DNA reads TGTGCCAGCAGTTACGACAGGACCAGGTACGAGCAGTACTTC. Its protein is CASSYDRTRYEQYF.

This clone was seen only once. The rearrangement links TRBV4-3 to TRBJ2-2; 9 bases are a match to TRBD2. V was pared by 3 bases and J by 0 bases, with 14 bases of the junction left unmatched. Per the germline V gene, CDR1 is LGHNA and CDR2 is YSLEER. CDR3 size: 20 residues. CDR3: CASSHEPGLAPYANTGELFF. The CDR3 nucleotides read TGCGCCAGCAGCCATGAACCGGGACTAGCTCCCTACGCGAACACCGGGGAGCTGTTTTTT.

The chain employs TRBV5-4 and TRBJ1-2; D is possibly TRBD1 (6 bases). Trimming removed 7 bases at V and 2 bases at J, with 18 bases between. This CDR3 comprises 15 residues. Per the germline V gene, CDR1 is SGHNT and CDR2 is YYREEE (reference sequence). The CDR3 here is CASQNTGPSNYGYTF. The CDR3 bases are TGTGCCAGCCAAAATACAGGGCCCTCCAACTATGGCTACACCTTC.

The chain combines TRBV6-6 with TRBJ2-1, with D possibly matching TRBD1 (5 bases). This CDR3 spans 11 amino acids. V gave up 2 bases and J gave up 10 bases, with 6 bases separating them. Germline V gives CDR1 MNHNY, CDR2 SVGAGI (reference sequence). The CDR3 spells CASSYRGEQFF. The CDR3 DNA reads TGTGCCAGCAGTTACAGGGGCGAGCAGTTCTTC.

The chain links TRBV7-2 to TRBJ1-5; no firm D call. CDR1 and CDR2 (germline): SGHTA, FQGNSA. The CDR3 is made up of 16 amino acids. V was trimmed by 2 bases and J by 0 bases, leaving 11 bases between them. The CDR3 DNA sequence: TGTGCCAGCAGCTTAAATGGTCCCAATAGCAATCAGCCCCAGCATTTT. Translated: CASSLNGPNSNQPQHF.

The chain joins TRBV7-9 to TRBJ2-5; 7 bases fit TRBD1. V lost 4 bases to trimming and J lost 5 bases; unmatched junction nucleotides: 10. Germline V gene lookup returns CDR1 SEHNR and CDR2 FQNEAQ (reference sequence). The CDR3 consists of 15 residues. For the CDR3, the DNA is TGTGCCAGCAGCTCCTCGACAGGGTATGGGGAGACCCAGTACTTC. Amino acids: CASSSSTGYGETQYF.

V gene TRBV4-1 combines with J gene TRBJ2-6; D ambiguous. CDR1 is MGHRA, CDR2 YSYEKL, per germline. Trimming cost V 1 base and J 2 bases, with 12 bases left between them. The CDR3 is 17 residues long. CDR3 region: CASSQVLSVAGANVLTF. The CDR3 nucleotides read TGCGCCAGCAGCCAAGTCTTAAGTGTTGCTGGGGCCAACGTCCTGACTTTC.

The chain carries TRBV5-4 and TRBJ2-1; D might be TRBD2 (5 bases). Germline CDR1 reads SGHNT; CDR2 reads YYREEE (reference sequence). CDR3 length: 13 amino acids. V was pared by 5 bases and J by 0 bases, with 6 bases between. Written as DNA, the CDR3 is TGTGCCAGCAGACGGGACTCCTACAATGAGCAGTTCTTC. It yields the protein CASRRDSYNEQFF. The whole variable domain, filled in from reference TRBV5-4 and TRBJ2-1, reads ETGVTQSPTHLIKTRGQQVTLRCSSQSGHNTVSWYQQALGQGPQFIFQYYREEENGRGNFPPRFSGLQFPNYSSELNVNALELDDSALYLCASRRDSYNEQFFGPGTRLTVL.

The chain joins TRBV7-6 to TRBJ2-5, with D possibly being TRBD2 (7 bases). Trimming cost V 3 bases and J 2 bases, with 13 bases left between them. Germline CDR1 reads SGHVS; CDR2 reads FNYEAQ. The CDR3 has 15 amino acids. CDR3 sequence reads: CASSFVGGRQETQYF. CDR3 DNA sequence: TGTGCCAGCAGCTTTGTCGGGGGGCGACAAGAGACCCAGTACTTC.

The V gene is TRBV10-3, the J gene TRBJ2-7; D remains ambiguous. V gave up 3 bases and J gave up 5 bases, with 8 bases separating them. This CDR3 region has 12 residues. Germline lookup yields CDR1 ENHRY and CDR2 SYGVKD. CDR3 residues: CAISDQKNEQYF. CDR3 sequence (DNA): TGTGCCATCAGTGATCAAAAAAACGAGCAGTACTTC.

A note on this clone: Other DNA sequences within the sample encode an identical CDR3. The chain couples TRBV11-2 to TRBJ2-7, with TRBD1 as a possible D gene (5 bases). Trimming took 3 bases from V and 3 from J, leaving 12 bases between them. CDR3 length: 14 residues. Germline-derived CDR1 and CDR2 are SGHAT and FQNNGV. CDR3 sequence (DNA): TGTGCCAGCAGCTTGGGGCAGGGCCTCTACGAGCAGTACTTC. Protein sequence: CASSLGQGLYEQYF.

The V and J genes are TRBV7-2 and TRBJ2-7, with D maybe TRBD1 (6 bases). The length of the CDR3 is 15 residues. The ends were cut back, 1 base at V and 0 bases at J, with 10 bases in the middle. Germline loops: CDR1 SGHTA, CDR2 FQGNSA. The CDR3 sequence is CASSLVRGHSYEQYF. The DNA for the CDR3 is TGTGCCAGCAGCTTAGTTAGGGGACACTCCTACGAGCAGTACTTC.

In DNA form, the CDR3 reads TGCGCCAGCAGCTTGGAGGCGGGGGGTCCCCAAGAGACCCAGTACTTC. Translating gives CASSLEAGGPQETQYF. The rearrangement links TRBV5-1 to TRBJ2-5, with 8 bases identical to TRBD2. The V segment lost 0 bases and the J segment 1 base; nucleotides outside the gene matches: 5. The germline V gene has CDR1 SGHRS and CDR2 YFSETQ. The CDR3 loop spans 16 amino acids.

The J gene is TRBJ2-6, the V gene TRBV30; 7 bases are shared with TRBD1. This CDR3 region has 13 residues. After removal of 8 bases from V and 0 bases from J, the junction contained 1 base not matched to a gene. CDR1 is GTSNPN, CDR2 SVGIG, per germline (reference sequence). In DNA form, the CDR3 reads TGTGCCGGGGACAGCTCTGGGGCCAACGTCCTGACTTTC. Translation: CAGDSSGANVLTF.

CDR3 coding DNA: TGTGCCAGCAGGCACCCAGGAGACAGGGGGCCCGATACGCAGTATTTT. Its translation is CASRHPGDRGPDTQYF. This chain joins TRBV11-3 and TRBJ2-3; TRBD1 agrees at 10 bases. The CDR3 extends over 16 amino acids. Germline V lookup: CDR1 SGHNT, CDR2 YENEEA. The junction had 12 bases not matched to a gene; V was cut back by 6 bases and J by 6 bases.

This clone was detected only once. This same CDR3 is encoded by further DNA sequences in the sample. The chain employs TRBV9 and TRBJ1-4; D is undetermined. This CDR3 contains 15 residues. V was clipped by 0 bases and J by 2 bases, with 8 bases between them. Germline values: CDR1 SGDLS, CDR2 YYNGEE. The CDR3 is CASSVALGTNEKLFF. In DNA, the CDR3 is TGTGCCAGCAGCGTAGCCTTGGGGACTAATGAAAAACTGTTTTTT.

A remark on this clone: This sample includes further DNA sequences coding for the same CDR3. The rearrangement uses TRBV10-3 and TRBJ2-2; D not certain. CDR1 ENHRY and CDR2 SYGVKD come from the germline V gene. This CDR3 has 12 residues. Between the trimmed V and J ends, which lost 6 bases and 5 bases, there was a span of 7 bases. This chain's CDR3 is CAISGSTGELFF. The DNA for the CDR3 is TGTGCCATCAGCGGAAGTACCGGGGAGCTGTTTTTT.

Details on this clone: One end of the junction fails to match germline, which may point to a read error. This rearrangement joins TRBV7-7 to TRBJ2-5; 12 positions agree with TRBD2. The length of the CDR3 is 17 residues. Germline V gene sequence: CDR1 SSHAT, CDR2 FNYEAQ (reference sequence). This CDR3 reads CASSASGTSGPQETQYF. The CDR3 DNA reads TGTGCTAGCAGCGCTTCCGGGACTAGCGGGCCCCAAGAGACCCAGTACTTC.